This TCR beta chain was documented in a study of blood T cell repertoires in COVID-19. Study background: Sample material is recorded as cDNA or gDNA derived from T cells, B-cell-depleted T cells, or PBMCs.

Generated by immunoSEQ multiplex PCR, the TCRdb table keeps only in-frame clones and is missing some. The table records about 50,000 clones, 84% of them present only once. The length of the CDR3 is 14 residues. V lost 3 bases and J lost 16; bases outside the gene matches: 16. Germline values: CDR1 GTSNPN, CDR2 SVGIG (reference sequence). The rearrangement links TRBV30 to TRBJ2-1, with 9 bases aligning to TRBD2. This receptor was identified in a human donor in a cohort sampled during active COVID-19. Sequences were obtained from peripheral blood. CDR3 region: CAWRLAGGGLIGFF. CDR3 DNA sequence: TGTGCCTGGAGGCTTGCGGGAGGGGGACTGATCGGTTTCTTC.